The TCR beta chain described here comes from a study of T-cell reconstitution after alpha-beta-depleted transplantation in children. V trimming: 5 bases; J trimming: 4 bases; junction bases outside the gene matches: 5. Germline CDR1 reads SGHRS; CDR2 reads YFSETQ. The CDR3 sequence is 15 residues long. Study outcomes and limitations: Surviving recipient T cells and thymic progenitors accounted for the high day-60 TCRbeta diversity observed in some patients. It was reported that alpha-beta T cells came from several hundred expanded graft clones (about two months after transplant).

The TCRbeta library incorporated unique molecular identifiers. MiXCR, run by TCRdb on the PCR reads, gives a single entry per CDR3 protein. The table includes 250,000 to 350,000 distinct CDR3 sequences, around 25% detected once. This clonotype showed up just a few times. Its antigen remains unknown. The starting material was PBMCs, mostly from graft donor cells, obtained 180 days after TCRalphabeta/CD19-depleted stem cell transplant. The source is a male patient younger than 18 who had a stem cell transplant for acute lymphoblastic leukemia, so the T cells may come from the graft donor. The rearrangement links TRBV5-1 to TRBJ2-3, with TRBD2 identical over 12 bases. Written as DNA, the CDR3 is TGCGCCAGCAGTTGGACTAGCGGGGTTCCAGATACGCAGTATTTT. Amino acids: CASSWTSGVPDTQYF.